One T cell receptor beta chain is described in this entry. Its antigen is not identified. Over 95% purity was reached by all sorted populations. The CDR3 loop spans 15 amino acids. The germline V gene encodes CDR1 LGHNA and CDR2 YNFKEQ. The V end lost 1 base, the J end lost 7 bases, and 17 bases lay between the germline ends. These data come from a study of beta chain features in type 1 diabetes. The study, taken as a whole, reports: Insertions at VDJ junctions were less frequent in type 1 diabetes patients. These patients also deleted more nucleotides at the same junctions. A closer apparent resemblance between naive, central memory and Treg TCRB repertoires was seen in patients than in healthy donors.

Reverse transcribing all isolated RNA meant expressed TCRB transcripts were sequenced. Sequencing used immunoSEQ multiplex PCR; TCRdb keeps in-frame clones, though not all of them. The sample consists of 620,000 or so clones, around 16% of them appearing once. The rearrangement joins TRBV4-2 to TRBJ2-7, with D perhaps matching TRBD2 (6 bases). The sample comprised naive CD4+ T cells from blood. The TCR sequence derives from a man aged 18 to 35 in good health. This CDR3 reads CASSQGLMTSLEQYF. CDR3 nucleotide sequence: TGTGCCAGCAGCCAAGGCTTGATGACTAGTCTTGAGCAGTACTTC.